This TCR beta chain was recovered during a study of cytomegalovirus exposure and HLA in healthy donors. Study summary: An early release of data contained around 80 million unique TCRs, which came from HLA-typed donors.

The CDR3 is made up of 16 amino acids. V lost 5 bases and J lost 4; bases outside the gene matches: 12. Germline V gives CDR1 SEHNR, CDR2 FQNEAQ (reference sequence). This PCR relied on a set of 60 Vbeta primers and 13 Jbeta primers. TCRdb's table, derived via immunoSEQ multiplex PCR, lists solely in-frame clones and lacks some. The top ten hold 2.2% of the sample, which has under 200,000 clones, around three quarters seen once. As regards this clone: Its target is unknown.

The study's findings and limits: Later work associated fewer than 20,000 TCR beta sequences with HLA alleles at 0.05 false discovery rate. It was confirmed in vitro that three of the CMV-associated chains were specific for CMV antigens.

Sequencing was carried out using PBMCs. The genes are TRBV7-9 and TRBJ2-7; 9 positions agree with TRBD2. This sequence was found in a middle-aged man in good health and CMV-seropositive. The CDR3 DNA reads TGTGCCAGCAGCCCCACCGGGCGGGGGGGCACGTACGAGCAGTACTTC. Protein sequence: CASSPTGRGGTYEQYF.